These 31 T cell receptor beta chains were all obtained from the same sample, sequenced in a study of blood T cells in healthy people across ages. With a J-beta primer mix and a sample-barcoded 5' primer, a second PCR ran roughly 6 to 12 cycles. MiXCR, applied by TCRdb to the 5' RACE reads, yields one record per CDR3 protein. Of around 900,000 distinct CDR3 sequences in the sample, around 54% were seen once. Sequenced input: blood. The receptors were sampled from a woman in her fifties or sixties in good health.

The chain has TRBV3-1 and TRBJ1-2, with unresolved D. The germline V and J ends were trimmed by 5 bases and 4 bases, with 14 bases remaining between them. The CDR3 contains 14 residues. Per germline, CDR1 LGHDT and CDR2 YNNKEL (reference sequence). Here the CDR3 reads CASSIDGNVYGYTF. CDR3 nucleotide sequence: TGTGCCAGCAGCATCGACGGGAACGTCTATGGCTACACCTTC.

The rearrangement links TRBV5-1 to TRBJ2-6; D remains ambiguous. Deletions cut 1 base from V and 0 bases from J, with 5 bases between. The CDR3 totals 15 residues. Per germline, CDR1 SGHRS and CDR2 YFSETQ. CDR3 loop: CASSLPDSGANVLTF. In DNA, the CDR3 is TGCGCCAGCAGCTTGCCTGACTCTGGGGCCAACGTCCTGACTTTC.

The sample holds a few counts of this clonotype. The chain has TRBV29-1 and TRBJ2-7, with D perhaps matching TRBD1 or TRBD2 (5 bases each). This CDR3 region has 16 residues. V lost 0 bases and J 4 bases, leaving 19 bases between the germline ends. The V gene's germline CDR1 is SQVTM and CDR2 ANQGSEA. DNA of the CDR3: TGCAGCGTTGAAGATTGGGACGCAGTTGGTCTATACGAGCAGTACTTC. Amino acid sequence: CSVEDWDAVGLYEQYF.

This chain links TRBV5-6 with TRBJ1-4; D is undetermined. Germline V gene lookup returns CDR1 SGHDT and CDR2 YYEEEE. The CDR3 spans 13 residues. V dropped 4 bases and J dropped 4 bases, with 8 bases sitting between them. The CDR3 nucleotides read TGTGCCAGCAGCAGGGTGGGTAATGAAAAACTGTTTTTT. It yields the protein CASSRVGNEKLFF. The complete variable domain, with remaining parts taken from reference TRBV5-6 and TRBJ1-4, reads DAGVTQSPTHLIKTRGQQVTLRCSPKSGHDTVSWYQQALGQGPQFIFQYYEEEERQRGNFPDRFSGHQFPNYSSELNVNALLLGDSALYLCASSRVGNEKLFFGSGTQLSVL.

The gene calls are TRBV10-1 and TRBJ2-3; D might be TRBD2 (5 bases). In germline, CDR1 is WNHNN, CDR2 SYGVQD (reference sequence). The CDR3 runs to 15 residues. V gave up 0 bases and J gave up 3 bases, with 10 bases separating them. Written as DNA, the CDR3 is TGCGCCAGCAGTGAGTCCCGGGGTTGGACAGATACGCAGTATTTT. This gives the protein CASSESRGWTDTQYF.

The chain uses TRBV19 and TRBJ2-5, with 8 positions matching TRBD1. The better agreement between TRBJ2-7 and the DNA end casts doubt on the J call. The CDR3 has 16 residues. Per germline, CDR1 LNHDA and CDR2 SQIVND (reference sequence). The CDR3 spells CASSPRPRTGKDEQYF. The CDR3 coding sequence is TGTGCCAGTAGTCCGAGACCCCGGACAGGGAAAGACGAGCAGTACTTC.

The V and J genes are TRBV7-8 and TRBJ2-5; D not certain. The V end lost 1 base, the J end lost 0 bases, and 9 bases lay between the germline ends. Germline V CDR1 and CDR2: SGHVS, FQNEAQ. This CDR3 has 15 residues. The CDR3 reads CASSLGVPYQETQYF. As DNA, the CDR3 is TGTGCCAGCAGCTTAGGGGTCCCGTACCAAGAGACCCAGTACTTC.

The chain uses TRBV12-3 or TRBV12-4 and TRBJ2-7; a weak D match, TRBD2 (7 bases). This CDR3 is built from 14 residues. Trimming shortened V by 7 bases and J by 9 bases, and 22 bases separated the two germline ends. The CDR3 DNA reads as TGTGCCAGCACCCGGCGGGGGCCCTCTGTAGGGCAGTACTTC. This encodes CASTRRGPSVGQYF.

V and J are TRBV3-1 and TRBJ2-3, with D maybe TRBD2 (5 bases). This CDR3 comprises 15 residues. CDR1 and CDR2 (germline): LGHDT, YNNKEL (reference sequence). V lost 1 base and J 2 bases, leaving 10 bases between the germline ends. The DNA of the CDR3 is TGTGCCAGCAGCCAAGCCAACCGGGACACAGATACGCAGTATTTT. This translates into CASSQANRDTDTQYF.

This chain joins TRBV27 and TRBJ2-5; TRBD2 matches 11 bases. CDR1 is MNHEY, CDR2 SMNVEV, per germline (reference sequence). This CDR3 is 18 amino acids long. The V segment lost 1 base and the J segment 11 bases; nucleotides outside the gene matches: 18. CDR3 sequence (DNA): TGTGCCAGCAGTTTATTCGCACCTACTAGCGGGAGTTTCAATGAGCAGTACTTC. This codes for CASSLFAPTSGSFNEQYF.

J is TRBJ2-1 and V is TRBV5-1; 7 bases fit TRBD1. V was clipped by 4 bases and J by 1 base; unmatched bases: 8. Looked up from germline, CDR1 is SGHRS and CDR2 is YFSETQ. The CDR3 sequence is 16 residues long. CDR3 sequence reads: CASSERTGWSYNEQFF. The CDR3 bases are TGCGCCAGCAGCGAGAGGACAGGATGGTCCTACAATGAGCAGTTCTTC.

CDR3 sequence: CASSYNRLIPSYNEQYF. The CDR3 DNA follows: TGTGCCAGCAGTTACAACAGGCTAATACCTTCCTACAATGAGCAGTACTTC. The chain has TRBV6-2 or TRBV6-3 and TRBJ2-1, with D maybe TRBD1 (5 bases). Gene TRBJ2-7 matches the end of the DNA better, so the J call may be wrong. Looked up from germline, CDR1 is MNHEY and CDR2 is SVGEGT. The CDR3 has 17 amino acids.

The chain recombines TRBV20-1 with TRBJ2-1, with D hard to call. V was shortened by 1 base and J by 0 bases, with 10 bases between the two germline ends. Per germline, CDR1 DFQATT and CDR2 SNEGSKA (reference sequence). The CDR3 length is 15 residues. As DNA, the CDR3 is TGCAGTGCTAGAGGCCTTCCTAGCTCCTACAATGAGCAGTTCTTC. This gives the protein CSARGLPSSYNEQFF.

The V call is TRBV5-1, the J call TRBJ2-7; no clear D. This CDR3 is 17 amino acids long. Germline values: CDR1 SGHRS, CDR2 YFSETQ. V was shortened by 5 bases and J by 3 bases, with 24 bases between the two germline ends. The CDR3: CASRPPTQRLNSYEQYF. CDR3 coding DNA: TGCGCCAGCAGACCCCCAACCCAAAGACTCAACAGCTACGAGCAGTACTTC.

This clonotype came up a few times. The CDR3 region has the DNA TGTGCCACCAGCAGCGCATTGGGGGGAGGTCTCTACGAGCAGTACTTC. It encodes CATSSALGGGLYEQYF. The V call is TRBV15, the J call TRBJ2-7; perhaps TRBD2 as D (6 bases). V dropped 3 bases and J dropped 3 bases, with 18 bases sitting between them. This CDR3 is built from 16 residues. Germline CDR1 reads LNHNV; CDR2 reads YYDKDF (reference sequence).

The rearrangement links TRBV18 to TRBJ2-7, with 7 bases matching TRBD2. There are 13 residues in the CDR3. The V segment lost 2 bases and the J segment 7 bases; nucleotides outside the gene matches: 5. CDR1 and CDR2 from the germline V gene are KGHSH and LQKENI. The CDR3 DNA sequence: TGTGCCAGCTCACCAGCGGGAGATCGTGAGCAGTACTTC. This codes for CASSPAGDREQYF.

The chain recombines TRBV4-1 with TRBJ2-1, with D maybe TRBD1 (6 bases). The CDR3 extends over 13 amino acids. The V end was cut by 2 bases, the J end by 10 bases, with 12 bases between. CDR1 MGHRA and CDR2 YSYEKL come from the germline V gene. CDR3 sequence: CASSQKRTEEQFF. The CDR3 DNA follows: TGCGCCAGCAGCCAAAAAAGGACAGAGGAGCAGTTCTTC.

This chain connects TRBV19 to TRBJ2-6; 7 positions match TRBD2. V was pared by 6 bases and J by 6 bases, with 14 bases of the junction left unmatched. CDR3 size: 17 residues. Germline CDR1 reads LNHDA; CDR2 reads SQIVND (reference sequence). The CDR3 DNA is TGTGCCAGTAGCGGGAGGACGGGTTCGATTGCGGCCAACGTCCTGACTTTC. As protein: CASSGRTGSIAANVLTF.

The chain is built from TRBV5-1 and TRBJ2-1; TRBD2 agrees at 12 bases. The V gene end was trimmed by 0 bases and the J gene end by 10 bases; junction bases not matched to a gene: 8. CDR3 size: 16 residues. Germline assignment: CDR1 SGHRS and CDR2 YFSETQ. CDR3: CASSLGLAGEAQEQFF. The CDR3 coding sequence is TGCGCCAGCAGCTTGGGACTAGCGGGAGAAGCTCAGGAGCAGTTCTTC. The entire variable domain, with the rest obtained from reference TRBV5-1 and TRBJ2-1, is as follows: KAGVTQTPRYLIKTRGQQVTLSCSPISGHRSVSWYQQTPGQGLQFLFEYFSETQRNKGNFPGRFSGRQFSNSRSEMNVSTLELGDSALYLCASSLGLAGEAQEQFFGPGTRLTVL.

The rearrangement uses TRBV14 and TRBJ2-5; D uncertain. Trimming took 0 bases from V and 5 from J, leaving 13 bases between them. The CDR3 consists of 15 residues. In germline, CDR1 is SGHDN, CDR2 FVKESK. CDR3 in amino acids: CASSQDQVAGETQYF. The CDR3 DNA is TGTGCCAGCAGCCAAGATCAGGTAGCCGGGGAGACCCAGTACTTC.

The chain joins TRBV7-6 to TRBJ2-2; TRBD2 might be the D (6 bases). With 2 bases removed from V and 7 bases from J, the gap between germline ends came to 11 bases. Germline V gene sequence: CDR1 SGHVS, CDR2 FNYEAQ. The CDR3 spans 14 residues. The CDR3 protein is CASSLLASDGELFF. CDR3 DNA sequence: TGTGCCAGCAGCTTACTAGCGAGTGACGGGGAGCTGTTTTTT.

The V and J genes are TRBV20-1 and TRBJ2-1; D not resolved. Trimming left V 0 bases short and J 8 bases short, with 14 bases between. Germline-derived CDR1 and CDR2 are DFQATT and SNEGSKA (reference sequence). The CDR3 runs 14 residues. The CDR3 coding sequence is TGCAGTGCTAGAGAGGTAGGCCCGTTCTATGAGCAGTTCTTC. Protein: CSAREVGPFYEQFF.

This clonotype occurred a few times. This chain connects TRBV7-2 to TRBJ2-7; 10 bases match TRBD2. CDR3 length: 15 residues. Germline CDR1 SGHTA, CDR2 FQGNSA. Germline trimming cut 6 bases from V and 2 bases from J; bases unmatched to any gene: 7. The CDR3 sequence: CASRLAGIPAYEQYF. CDR3 coding DNA: TGTGCCAGCAGACTAGCGGGAATCCCGGCCTACGAGCAGTACTTC.

The rearrangement uses TRBV7-9 and TRBJ1-2, with 8 bases that match TRBD1. This CDR3 has 14 residues. Trimming took 6 bases from V and 4 from J; bases not matched to a gene: 7. Germline values: CDR1 SEHNR, CDR2 FQNEAQ (reference sequence). This chain's CDR3 is CASSGTGVSYGYTF. CDR3 DNA: TGTGCCAGCAGTGGGACAGGAGTATCCTATGGCTACACCTTC.

The chain couples TRBV7-3 to TRBJ2-1; 7 nucleotides agree with TRBD2. Near its end, the DNA agrees better with TRBJ2-7, so the J call may be wrong. The germline V gene encodes CDR1 SGHTA and CDR2 FQGTGA. The CDR3 is made up of 16 amino acids. CDR3 sequence (DNA): TGTGCCAGCAGCTTAACAGGTCTAGCGGTTTACAATGAGCAGTACTTC. Translating it yields CASSLTGLAVYNEQYF.

This clonotype was seen repeatedly, ten times or more. V is TRBV29-1 and J is TRBJ2-7; D might be TRBD1 or TRBD2, each matching 5 bases. Germline-derived CDR1 and CDR2 are SQVTM and ANQGSEA. V lost 2 bases and J lost 6, with 17 bases in between. The CDR3 runs to 14 residues. For the CDR3, the DNA is TGCAGCGTTGAATACCCGGGACGGGCGGGCGAGCAGTACTTC. It is translated as CSVEYPGRAGEQYF.

This clonotype was found many times. The V and J genes are TRBV11-3 and TRBJ2-3; either TRBD1 or TRBD2 may supply D (5 bases each). The CDR3 runs 14 residues. CDR1 and CDR2 from the germline V gene are SGHNT and YENEEA. Trimming left V 4 bases short and J 4 bases short, with 12 bases between. CDR3 in DNA: TGTGCCAGCAGCTCATACGGGGCCCCAGATACGCAGTATTTT. Its protein is CASSSYGAPDTQYF.

The rearrangement joins TRBV3-1 to TRBJ2-5; unclear D gene. The J call could be wrong; TRBJ2-7 is a better fit for the DNA end. The germline V gene encodes CDR1 LGHDT and CDR2 YNNKEL (reference sequence). This CDR3 is built from 12 residues. The chain's CDR3 is CASSQYTYEQYF. For the CDR3, the DNA is TGTGCCAGCAGCCAATACACCTACGAGCAGTACTTC.

The V call is TRBV12-3 or TRBV12-4, the J call TRBJ2-3, with 10 bases lining up with TRBD2. This CDR3 is built from 16 residues. The trim removed 4 bases at V and 4 bases at J, leaving 8 bases unmatched. CDR3 sequence: CASSSGLALGADTQYF. Here the CDR3 DNA reads TGTGCCAGCAGTTCGGGACTAGCGTTAGGTGCAGATACGCAGTATTTT.

Concerning this clonotype itself: With a much larger clone just one base away, this may be a read error. The chain carries TRBV7-2 and TRBJ2-7; 7 bases are a match to TRBD2. The CDR3 spans 13 residues. Germline V CDR1 and CDR2: SGHTA, FQGNSA. After removal of 5 bases from V and 11 bases from J, the junction contained 12 bases not matched to a gene. This chain's CDR3 is CASSDLAGDREYF. The CDR3, as DNA: TGTGCCAGCAGCGACCTGGCGGGAGATCGCGAGTACTTC.

Comments on this clonotype: Mismatch with germline at one junction end may stem from a read error. The rearrangement links TRBV12-3 or TRBV12-4 to TRBJ2-1; TRBD2 might be the D (6 bases). The CDR3 has 12 amino acids. CDR3 nucleotides: TGTGCCAGCAGTGGGACTCACAACGAGCAGTTCTTC. This sequence encodes CASSGTHNEQFF.